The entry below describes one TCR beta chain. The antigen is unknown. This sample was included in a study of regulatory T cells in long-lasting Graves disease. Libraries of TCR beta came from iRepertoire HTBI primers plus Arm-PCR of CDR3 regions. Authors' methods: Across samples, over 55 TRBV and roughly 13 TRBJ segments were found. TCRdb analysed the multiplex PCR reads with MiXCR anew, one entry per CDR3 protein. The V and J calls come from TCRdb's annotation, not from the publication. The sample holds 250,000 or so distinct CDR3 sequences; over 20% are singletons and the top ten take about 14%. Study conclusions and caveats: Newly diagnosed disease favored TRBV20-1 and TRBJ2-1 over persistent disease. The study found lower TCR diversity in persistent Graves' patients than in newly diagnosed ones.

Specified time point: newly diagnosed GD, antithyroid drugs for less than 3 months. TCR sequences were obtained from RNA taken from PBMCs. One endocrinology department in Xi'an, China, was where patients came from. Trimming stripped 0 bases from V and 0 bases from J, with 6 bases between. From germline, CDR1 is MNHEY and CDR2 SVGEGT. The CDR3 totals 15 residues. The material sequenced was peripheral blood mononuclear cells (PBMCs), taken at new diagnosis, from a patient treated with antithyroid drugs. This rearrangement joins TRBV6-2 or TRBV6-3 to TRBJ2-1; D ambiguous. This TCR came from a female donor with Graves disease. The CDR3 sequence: CASSYSPYSYNEQFF. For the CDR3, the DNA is TGTGCCAGCAGTTACTCGCCGTACTCCTACAATGAGCAGTTCTTC.